This T cell receptor (beta chain) was identified during a study of long-term antiretroviral therapy in people with HIV. Whole-study context: There is a gap of about a decade between the earliest samples and the later 2015 immediate-ART recommendation.

Version v3.0 of the immunoSEQ assay was performed at survey level. Here immunoSEQ multiplex PCR was the method, and the copy in TCRdb shows in-frame clones only, minus some. This repertoire shows about 23,000 clones, about 80% found once; its top ten account for 5%. Study outcomes and limitations: Someone took the blood between the mid-2000s and the late 2010s, maybe while older ART regimens were in use.

As concerns this clone: Antigen specificity is unknown.

Per the germline V gene, CDR1 is SGHAT and CDR2 is FQDESV (reference sequence). Trimming stripped 5 bases from V and 4 bases from J, with 14 bases between. The CDR3 has 15 amino acids. This clonotype was sampled from a man over 45 with HIV. This chain connects TRBV11-1 to TRBJ1-4, with D uncertain. Material: unsorted PBMCs, obtained 0.3 years after starting antiretroviral therapy. CDR3 coding DNA: TGTGCCAGCAGCCCTCCGGGATTTGGTAATGAAAAACTGTTTTTT. Protein: CASSPPGFGNEKLFF.